The 24 T cell receptor beta chains in this list originate from one sample, sequenced in a study of naive and memory T cell subsets. Which antigens these TCRs recognize remains unknown. Both TRBC1 and TRBC2 were covered by a beta constant-region primer of two equimolar oligonucleotides. Four rounds of PCR amplified the ligated cDNA using nested alpha and beta constant-region primers plus SP2. TCRdb used MiXCR to reprocess the UMI-ligation and nested PCR reads, holding one entry per CDR3 protein. The sample has about 100,000 distinct CDR3 sequences; roughly 15% are singletons. Study observations and caveats: Possibly reflecting memory cells re-expressing CD45RA, a few larger clonotypes occurred in naive repertoires, especially CD8.

What was sequenced was naive CD8+ T cells from blood. The source of these receptors is a human donor in good health.

This clonotype was counted ten times or more. The CDR3 region is CAWSWGGGETEAFF. CDR3 bases: TGTGCCTGGAGTTGGGGGGGGGGAGAGACTGAAGCTTTCTTT. This chain links TRBV30 with TRBJ1-1, with D perhaps matching TRBD1 (5 bases). The CDR3 is 14 residues long. The germline V gene encodes CDR1 GTSNPN and CDR2 SVGIG (reference sequence). Trimming took 2 bases from V and 5 from J, leaving 15 bases between them.

The chain uses TRBV5-1 and TRBJ1-5; a possible D gene is TRBD1 (6 bases). V gave up 4 bases and J gave up 7 bases, with 12 bases separating them. This CDR3 region has 13 residues. CDR1 SGHRS and CDR2 YFSETQ come from the germline V gene. The CDR3 is CASSPAGEQPQHF. The CDR3 DNA reads as TGCGCCAGCAGCCCAGCAGGGGAGCAGCCCCAGCATTTT.

The chain combines TRBV6-5 with TRBJ1-1, with 7 bases aligning to TRBD1. Germline values: CDR1 MNHEY, CDR2 SVGAGI. The CDR3 runs to 15 residues. Trimming cost V 1 base and J 1 base; bases outside gene matches: 3. The CDR3: CASSYYDRANTEAFF. The CDR3, as DNA: TGTGCCAGCAGTTACTATGACAGGGCGAACACTGAAGCTTTCTTT.

This clonotype appeared a few times. The chain joins TRBV7-8 to TRBJ1-6; the D is unclear. V dropped 2 bases and J dropped 8 bases, with 16 bases sitting between them. This CDR3 comprises 16 residues. CDR1 is SGHVS and CDR2 is FQNEAQ in the germline V gene. CDR3 in DNA: TGTGCCAGCAGCTTATCGTGGACGACCCTATATTCACCCCTCCACTTT. Translated, it gives CASSLSWTTLYSPLHF.

This chain connects TRBV4-3 to TRBJ1-3; 8 nucleotides align to TRBD1. V shed 0 bases and J 3 bases; nucleotides not matched to a gene: 7. Germline CDR1 is LGHNA and CDR2 is YSLEER. This CDR3 is 17 amino acids long. This CDR3 is CASSQDRDRGRGNTIYF. Written as DNA, the CDR3 is TGCGCCAGCAGCCAAGATCGCGACAGGGGCCGTGGAAACACCATATATTTT.

This clonotype turned up a few times. The chain couples TRBV16 to TRBJ1-1; D call uncertain. Per germline, CDR1 KGHSY and CDR2 FQNENV. This CDR3 has 12 amino acids. V lost 3 bases, J lost 4 bases, and 6 bases lay in between. The CDR3, as DNA: TGTGCCAGCAGCCACTCCGGCACTGAAGCTTTCTTT. It is translated as CASSHSGTEAFF.

This clonotype appeared many times. The chain is built from TRBV6-5 and TRBJ2-2; unclear D gene. This CDR3 is 12 amino acids long. The V end was cut by 1 base, the J end by 10 bases, with 7 bases between. Germline V gene sequence: CDR1 MNHEY, CDR2 SVGAGI. The CDR3 sequence is CASSYLGAELFF. The DNA for the CDR3 is TGTGCCAGCAGTTACTTGGGTGCGGAGCTGTTTTTT.

This clonotype appeared a few times. This chain uses TRBV20-1 with TRBJ2-3, with a possible D match to TRBD2 (6 bases). Germline CDR1 is DFQATT and CDR2 is SNEGSKA (reference sequence). The V end was cut by 6 bases, the J end by 3 bases, with 13 bases between. The CDR3 has 13 residues. CDR3 protein: CSAPGLGTDTQYF. CDR3 in DNA: TGCAGTGCACCGGGACTTGGGACAGATACGCAGTATTTT.

This clonotype was found a few times. This chain links TRBV7-2 with TRBJ1-1; possible D gene TRBD1, 5 bases. CDR3 length: 14 amino acids. CDR1 is SGHTA, CDR2 FQGNSA, per germline. V was pared by 7 bases and J by 3 bases, with 15 bases between. CDR3 in amino acids: CASIFPMGDTEAFF. CDR3 sequence (DNA): TGTGCCAGCATCTTTCCAATGGGGGACACTGAAGCTTTCTTT.

The CDR3 DNA is TGTGCCAGCAGCGCCGGGACCCCACTCTCATACAGTGAAGCTTTCTTT. Its translation: CASSAGTPLSYSEAFF. The chain joins TRBV2 to TRBJ1-1, with D possibly being TRBD1 (5 bases). Germline lookup yields CDR1 SNHLY and CDR2 FYNNEI. The V end was cut by 6 bases, the J end by 7 bases, with 24 bases between. This CDR3 contains 16 residues. Supplemented by reference TRBV2 and TRBJ1-1, the full variable domain reads EPEVTQTPSHQVTQMGQEVILRCVPISNHLYFYWYRQILGQKVEFLVSFYNNEISEKSEIFDDQFSVERPDGSNFTLKIRSTKLEDSAMYFCASSAGTPLSYSEAFFGQGTRLTVV.

This clonotype was counted only a few times. The J gene is TRBJ2-3, the V gene TRBV6-5; D gene ambiguous. The CDR3 extends over 14 amino acids. Trimming removed 5 bases from V and 2 bases from J, with 11 bases in between. Germline V gene sequence: CDR1 MNHEY, CDR2 SVGAGI. CDR3 region: CASSTSDSTDTQYF. The CDR3 DNA sequence: TGTGCCAGCAGTACGAGCGACTCCACAGATACGCAGTATTTT.

This chain connects TRBV12-3 or TRBV12-4 to TRBJ1-1; the D is unclear. V dropped 4 bases and J dropped 0 bases, with 12 bases sitting between them. This CDR3 is 15 amino acids long. Here the CDR3 DNA reads TGTGCCAGCAGTTATATGATGGGGTTGAACACTGAAGCTTTCTTT. Its translation: CASSYMMGLNTEAFF.

The chain recombines TRBV29-1 with TRBJ2-1; D not certain. The CDR3 contains 10 residues. V lost 5 bases and J 8 bases, leaving 7 bases between the germline ends. CDR1 is SQVTM and CDR2 is ANQGSEA in the germline V gene. CDR3 in DNA: TGCAGCGTTTCGGTTGATGAGCAGTTCTTC. This gives the protein CSVSVDEQFF.

This clonotype was detected only a few times. An end of the junction differs from the germline gene, which may be a read error. V gene TRBV29-1 combines with J gene TRBJ1-5; 10 nucleotides align to TRBD1. CDR3 length: 14 residues. From germline, CDR1 is SQVTM and CDR2 ANQGSEA. In nucleotides, the CDR3 is TGCAGCGTCGAAGGGACAGGGGACAATCAGCCCCAGCATTTT. It yields the protein CSVEGTGDNQPQHF.

The rearrangement links TRBV12-3 or TRBV12-4 to TRBJ2-3; D might be TRBD1 or TRBD2, each matching 5 bases. Deletions cut 3 bases from V and 4 bases from J, with 14 bases between. The CDR3 runs 15 residues. The CDR3 DNA reads TGTGCCAGCAGTTTTCATCAGGGAGCGGCAGATACGCAGTATTTT. This encodes CASSFHQGAADTQYF.

The CDR3 coding sequence is TGCAGCGGGACAGGGAACAATGAGCAGTTCTTC. This translates into CSGTGNNEQFF. V and J are TRBV29-1 and TRBJ2-1, with TRBD1 matching 8 bases. J was trimmed by 5 bases and V by 7 bases; bases with no gene match: 1. The germline CDR1 and CDR2 sequences are SQVTM and ANQGSEA. There are 11 residues in the CDR3.

This clonotype came up a few times. The J gene is TRBJ2-1, the V gene TRBV9, with 9 bases matching TRBD2. With V trimmed by 2 bases and J by 7 bases, 10 bases remained unmatched. The CDR3 consists of 16 residues. The germline gives CDR1 SGDLS, CDR2 YYNGEE. The CDR3 loop is CASSVFGGGAGNEQFF. The CDR3 nucleotides are TGTGCCAGCAGCGTCTTTGGCGGGGGGGCCGGGAATGAGCAGTTCTTC.

CDR3 loop: CASSQDLASAYQETQYF. The CDR3, as DNA: TGTGCCAGCAGCCAAGATTTGGCTAGCGCGTACCAAGAGACCCAGTACTTC. The chain has TRBV14 and TRBJ2-5; D is perhaps TRBD2 (6 bases). CDR3 size: 17 residues. Trimming removed 0 bases at V and 0 bases at J, with 14 bases between. Germline V gives CDR1 SGHDN, CDR2 FVKESK.

The chain carries TRBV6-2 or TRBV6-3 and TRBJ2-7; D is possibly TRBD2 (5 bases). This CDR3 spans 13 amino acids. Trimming removed 7 bases at V and 3 bases at J, with 13 bases between. CDR1 is MNHEY and CDR2 is SVGEGT in the germline V gene. CDR3 in amino acids: CASISGDSYEQYF. In DNA, the CDR3 is TGTGCCAGCATTTCCGGGGATAGCTACGAGCAGTACTTC.

This clonotype was recorded many times. V and J are TRBV6-1 and TRBJ2-4, with 7 bases identical to TRBD1. CDR3 size: 14 residues. Germline trimming cut 8 bases from V and 3 bases from J; bases unmatched to any gene: 7. Germline V gives CDR1 MNHNS, CDR2 SASEGT. CDR3 DNA sequence: TGTGCCAGCGTGGGACACAGGGGCAAAAACATTCAGTACTTC. Translating gives CASVGHRGKNIQYF.

This clonotype was observed at least ten times. The gene calls are TRBV4-3 and TRBJ2-7, with 7 bases that match TRBD1. The length of the CDR3 is 17 residues. Trimming at V came to 0 bases and at J to 3 bases, leaving 11 bases not matched to a gene. The germline V gene encodes CDR1 LGHNA and CDR2 YSLEER. CDR3 region: CASSQEMAQGSGYEQYF. The CDR3, as DNA: TGCGCCAGCAGCCAAGAAATGGCACAGGGGTCGGGCTACGAGCAGTACTTC.

The V and J genes are TRBV21-1 and TRBJ1-1; the DNA was not used to check the table's D call, TRBD1. TRBV21-1 is reported as a pseudogene. The CDR3 is 13 amino acids. CDR3 protein: CASSKTGATEAFF. The CDR3, as DNA: TGTGCCAGCAGCAAGACAGGAGCCACTGAAGCTTTCTTT.

This clonotype occurred many times. This chain uses TRBV2 with TRBJ1-1; TRBD1 agrees at 9 bases. CDR3 length: 13 residues. The V segment lost 9 bases and the J segment 2 bases; nucleotides outside the gene matches: 4. Germline-derived CDR1 and CDR2 are SNHLY and FYNNEI. In nucleotides, the CDR3 is TGTGCCAGAAGGGACAGGGATAACACTGAAGCTTTCTTT. Amino acid sequence: CARRDRDNTEAFF.

By its share, this clonotype is large (0.1 to 1%). V is TRBV12-3 or TRBV12-4 and J is TRBJ1-1; possible D gene TRBD1, 5 bases. V gave up 1 base and J gave up 3 bases, with 9 bases separating them. The CDR3 has 14 residues. CDR3 sequence: CASSLDRDDTEAFF. CDR3 nucleotide sequence: TGTGCCAGCAGTTTAGACCGGGACGACACTGAAGCTTTCTTT.